A single sample gave rise to the 16 T cell receptor beta chains below, sequenced in a study of T cell clonality in common variable immunodeficiency. Using immunoSEQ multiplex PCR, the repertoire was profiled, and TCRdb retains in-frame clones only, with some absent. The sample offers about 52,000 clones and no singletons, the top ten holding roughly 1.8%. Sequencing was carried out using peripheral blood mononuclear cells. The receptors come from a person between 18 and 75 years old in good health.

Many counts were recorded for this clone. The read terminates 3 residues before the CDR3 end, so the remaining end is supplied by the germline J gene. V usage is TRBV7-3 and J usage is TRBJ1-1, with 10 bases aligning to TRBD1. CDR1 is SGHTA, CDR2 FQGTGA, per germline. The CDR3 totals 13 residues. Partial CDR3 DNA: TGTGCCAGCAGCTCGAGGACAGGGGGAGAA. The encoded protein is CASSSRTGGE. The full CDR3 is CASSSRTGGEAFF.

Many counts were recorded for this clone. The read gets to within 3 residues of the CDR3 end, and the germline J gene fills in the rest. The rearrangement links TRBV4-1 to TRBJ1-4, with a tentative D call TRBD1 (5 bases). The CDR3 spans 14 residues. V gave up 4 bases and J gave up 3 bases, with 9 bases separating them. The germline gives CDR1 MGHRA, CDR2 YSYEKL. CDR3 DNA, as far as it was read: TGCGCCAGCAGCCTAGGGGAGGCTAATGAAAAA. Translating it yields CASSLGEANEK. The whole CDR3 reads CASSLGEANEKLFF.

This clone showed up just a few times. Here the CDR3 reads CASRPAREREGYEQFF. The part of the CDR3 DNA that was read is TGTGCCAGCAGGCCTGCGAGGGAGCGGGAGGGCTATGAG. The rearrangement links TRBV6-4 to TRBJ2-1; 10 positions match TRBD2. The CDR3 end is not reached by the read, which stops 3 residues before it; the germline J gene fills it in. CDR1 MRHNA and CDR2 SNTAGT come from the germline V gene. This CDR3 is built from 16 residues. The V and J ends lost 6 bases and 8 bases, in that order; junction bases with no gene match: 13.

This clone was observed many times. At one boundary the junction diverges from the germline segment, which might be a read error. Read sequence stops 3 residues before the CDR3 end, and the germline J gene provides the missing end. The chain joins TRBV7-9 to TRBJ2-1, with TRBD2 matching 8 bases. Per germline, CDR1 SEHNR and CDR2 FQNEAQ (reference sequence). The CDR3 has 15 amino acids. The covered CDR3 bases are TGTGCCAGCAGTTTAGGGGCTAGCGGGCACGATGAG. Amino acid sequence: CASSLGASGHDE. The CDR3 as a whole reads CASSLGASGHDEQFF.

Ten or more counts support this clone. The read ends 3 residues shy of where the CDR3 ends; the end is completed using the germline J gene. This rearrangement joins TRBV30 to TRBJ2-7; D might be TRBD1 (6 bases). Trimming left V 5 bases short and J 1 base short, with 15 bases between. This CDR3 region has 14 residues. Germline assignment: CDR1 GTSNPN and CDR2 SVGIG (reference sequence). Incomplete CDR3 DNA: TGTGCCTGGCAAGGGGGTCTCCTATCCTACGAG. This sequence encodes CAWQGGLLSYE. The full CDR3 sequence reads CAWQGGLLSYEQYF.

The sample holds many counts of this clone. The CDR3 is cut off 3 residues early in the read; its end comes from the germline J gene. The chain is built from TRBV6-2 or TRBV6-3 and TRBJ2-1; 14 nucleotides agree with TRBD2. The junction had 3 bases not matched to a gene; V was cut back by 8 bases and J by 0 bases. CDR3 length: 16 residues. Germline CDR1 and CDR2: MNHEY and SVGEGT. The DNA read from the CDR3 is TGTGCCAGCCTGACTAGCGGGAGGGCCTCCTACAATGAG. Protein product: CASLTSGRASYNE. The whole CDR3 protein is CASLTSGRASYNEQFF.

This clone was detected ten times or more. The read finishes 3 residues shy of the CDR3 end, and the germline J gene is used to complete it. V and J are TRBV29-1 and TRBJ2-7, with D possibly being TRBD2 (5 bases). CDR1 is SQVTM and CDR2 is ANQGSEA in the germline V gene. Between the trimmed V and J ends, which lost 5 bases and 5 bases, there was a span of 19 bases. The CDR3 runs to 14 residues. CDR3 residues: CSVLRGRSLHEQYF. Incomplete CDR3 DNA: TGCAGCGTTTTACGGGGTCGAAGTCTACACGAG.

This clone was found many times. The read comes to an end 3 residues before the CDR3 does, leaving the germline J gene to fill in the end. The rearrangement uses TRBV6-1 and TRBJ2-3, with D hard to call. CDR1 and CDR2 (germline): MNHNS, SASEGT. This CDR3 region has 13 residues. CDR3 sequence reads: CASSEALGETQYF. The sequenced part of the CDR3 DNA is TGTGCCAGCAGTGAAGCGCTAGGAGAGACG.

This clone appeared many times. CDR3 loop: CASSAYRGHYEQYF. The CDR3 bases that were read are TGCGCCAGCAGCGCATACAGGGGGCACTACGAG. The rearrangement uses TRBV5-1 and TRBJ2-7, with 9 positions matching TRBD1. The read ends 3 residues early relative to the CDR3; the germline J gene fills the gap. The germline V gene encodes CDR1 SGHRS and CDR2 YFSETQ. With 4 bases clipped from V and 3 bases from J, the junction kept 5 bases outside the gene matches. The CDR3 is 14 amino acids.

This clone appeared many times. The read finishes 3 residues shy of the CDR3 end, and the germline J gene is used to complete it. This sequence joins TRBV15 and TRBJ2-3; D is perhaps TRBD1 (6 bases). V dropped 4 bases and J dropped 1 base, with 9 bases sitting between them. CDR1 and CDR2 (germline): LNHNV, YYDKDF (reference sequence). The CDR3 runs 14 residues. CDR3 in amino acids: CATSKYRGTDTQYF. The covered CDR3 bases are TGTGCCACCAGCAAATACAGGGGCACAGATACG.

This clone was counted many times. The read finishes 3 residues shy of the CDR3 end, and the germline J gene is used to complete it. J is TRBJ2-7 and V is TRBV6-1, with TRBD1 matching over 9 bases. Germline CDR1 MNHNS, CDR2 SASEGT. The CDR3 covers 16 residues. The trim removed 3 bases at V and 0 bases at J, leaving 6 bases unmatched. CDR3 residues: CASSDLLGQGSYEQYF. The CDR3 DNA, read in part, is TGTGCCAGCAGTGATTTGTTGGGACAGGGCTCCTACGAG.

This clone showed up many times. One end of the junction fails to match germline, which may point to a read error. The read finishes 3 residues shy of the CDR3 end, and the germline J gene is used to complete it. This chain links TRBV4-2 with TRBJ2-5; D gene ambiguous. The germline gives CDR1 LGHNA, CDR2 YNFKEQ. The CDR3 is made up of 13 amino acids. CDR3 sequence reads: CASSSTLQETQYF. The CDR3 bases that were read are TGCGCCAGCAGTTCGACTCTCCAAGAGACC.

In its sample, this clone was seen many times. The read ends 3 residues early relative to the CDR3; the germline J gene fills the gap. The gene calls are TRBV19 and TRBJ1-1; D call uncertain. The germline gives CDR1 LNHDA, CDR2 SQIVND (reference sequence). V lost 6 bases to trimming and J lost 6 bases, with 14 bases between them. The CDR3 loop spans 13 amino acids. Incomplete CDR3 DNA: TGTGCCAGTAGCCCCCAAGGGTGGGCTGAA. This encodes CASSPQGWAE. The CDR3 as a whole reads CASSPQGWAEAFF.

This clone has more than one count but fewer than ten. The missing CDR3 end, 3 residues past where the read stops, is filled in from the germline J gene. The rearrangement joins TRBV2 to TRBJ2-2, with 9 bases fitting TRBD1. Germline V gene lookup returns CDR1 SNHLY and CDR2 FYNNEI. The CDR3 is 15 residues long. The sequenced CDR3 bases are TGTGCCAGCAGGGACAGGGGATACTTAAATGAAAAG. Amino acid sequence: CASRDRGYLNEK. The complete CDR3 reads CASRDRGYLNEKLFF.

This clone appeared many times. Sequencing ends 3 residues short of the CDR3 end; the germline J gene provides the rest. The chain uses TRBV5-1 and TRBJ2-2; 9 bases fit TRBD2. The CDR3 length is 17 residues. Germline CDR1 and CDR2: SGHRS and YFSETQ. The ends lost 0 bases at V and 2 bases at J; junction bases unmatched: 5. The CDR3 here is CASSLAGSGSNTGELFF. The covered CDR3 bases are TGCGCCAGCAGCTTGGCCGGTAGCGGGAGCAACACCGGGGAG.

The table lists this clone with many counts. The covered CDR3 bases are TGTGCCAGCAGTTACGGTCAGAGAAAA. Translated, it gives CASSYGQRK. The full CDR3 protein reads CASSYGQRKAFF. The chain joins TRBV6-2 or TRBV6-3 to TRBJ1-1; D uncertain. The read finishes 3 residues shy of the CDR3 end, and the germline J gene is used to complete it. There are 12 residues in the CDR3. Germline values: CDR1 MNHEY, CDR2 SVGEGT.